This T cell receptor beta chain was sequenced for a study of T-cell memory formation after mild COVID-19. Germline values: CDR1 MNHEY, CDR2 SVGAGI. V was pared by 4 bases and J by 5 bases, with 6 bases of the junction left unmatched. The CDR3 extends over 14 amino acids. TCRdb used MiXCR to reprocess the 5' RACE reads, holding one entry per CDR3 protein. The sample carries roughly 200,000 distinct CDR3 sequences, roughly 17% recorded once. The table lists this clonotype with a few counts. This receptor was identified in an adult woman who had mild COVID-19 (a few samples of this study predate the infection). Cell type and time point are not known. The chain links TRBV6-5 to TRBJ2-7, with 9 positions matching TRBD1. The source material was PBMCs or a T cell subset sorted from them (not recorded which). The CDR3: CASSWGQGGHEQYF. The CDR3 DNA reads as TGTGCCAGCAGTTGGGGACAGGGAGGCCACGAGCAGTACTTC.